This TCR beta chain appears in the sequencing data of a study of T cells after yellow fever vaccination. A remark on this clonotype: Its antigen remains unknown.

The study, taken as a whole, reports: There was a possibility that FACS-sorted repertoires contained abundant clonotypes contaminating from the bulk population. Most clones from primary vaccination were detected again post-booster (just under 97% CD4, about 88% CD8). CD4 and CD8 compartments shared a small share of clonotypes, likely from convergent recombination. A weaker but faster secondary response was observed, peaking on day 5 versus 15.

The CDR3 spans 13 residues. Germline V CDR1 and CDR2: DFQATT, SNEGSKA (reference sequence). With 3 bases removed from V and 4 bases from J, the gap between germline ends came to 12 bases. TCRdb fed the 5' RACE reads into MiXCR, producing one record per CDR3 protein. Seen here are 300,000 to 400,000 distinct CDR3 sequences, around 13% observed once, and the top ten hold 3% to 4%. The receptor was derived from a man in his late teens or twenties who received the YFV17D yellow fever vaccine. The gene calls are TRBV20-1 and TRBJ1-1; TRBD1 might be the D (6 bases). Sequenced material: CD4+ T cells sorted from PBMCs, taken 15 days after the yellow fever booster vaccination. CDR3 DNA sequence: TGCAGTGCTAGTGGGGGGCAGGTCACTGAAGCTTTCTTT. It specifies CSASGGQVTEAFF.